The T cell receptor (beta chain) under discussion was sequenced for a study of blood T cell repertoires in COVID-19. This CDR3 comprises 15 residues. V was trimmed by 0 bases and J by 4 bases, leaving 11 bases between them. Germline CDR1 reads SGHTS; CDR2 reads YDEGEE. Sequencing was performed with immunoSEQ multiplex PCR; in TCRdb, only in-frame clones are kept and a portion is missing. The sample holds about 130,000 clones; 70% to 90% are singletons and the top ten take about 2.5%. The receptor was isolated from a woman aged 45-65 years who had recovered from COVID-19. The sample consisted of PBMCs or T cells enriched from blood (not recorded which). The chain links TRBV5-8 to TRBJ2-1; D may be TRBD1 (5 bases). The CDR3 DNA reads TGTGCCAGCAGCTTGGGGGGCACAGATTACAATGAGCAGTTCTTC. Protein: CASSLGGTDYNEQFF.